The rows below give T cell receptor beta chains drawn from one sample of a study of blood T cell repertoires in COVID-19. The repertoire was sequenced with immunoSEQ multiplex PCR; TCRdb's copy has only in-frame clones and lacks some. The data show 300,000 to 350,000 clones, roughly 90% seen once. The sample taken for sequencing was PBMCs or T cells enriched from blood (not recorded which). Receptor source: a woman aged 25 to 45 who had recovered from COVID-19. Both conserved end residues are part of each CDR3. D genes are given only for firm matches. Part of the rows lack a size; the others show once, few, many or a class for expanded clones.

j_call clone_size v_call d_call cdr3_nt cdr3_aa
TRBJ1-1 few TRBV6-5 TRBD1 TGTGCCAGCAGAACAGGGGATTTGAGCACTGAAGCTTTCTTT CASRTGDLSTEAFF
TRBJ2-7 NA TRBV6-2/TRBV6-3 NA TGTGCCAGCAGTTACGAACTTAGTCTTAGGAGAAGGGGATACGAGCAGTACTTC CASSYELSLRRRGYEQYF
TRBJ1-3 NA TRBV19 NA TGTGCCAGCAAAACAGGGTCGGCTGGAAACACCATATATTTT CASKTGSAGNTIYF
TRBJ1-2 NA TRBV6-5 TRBD1 TGTGCCAGCAGTCCCTTCCCGGGACAGGTCTATGGCTACACCTTC CASSPFPGQVYGYTF
TRBJ2-3 NA TRBV2 TRBD1 TGTGCCAGCAGGAAGACAGGGTACACAGATACGCAGTATTTT CASRKTGYTDTQYF
TRBJ1-4 few TRBV7-9 NA TGTGCCAGCAGCCCGGACATATTACATGAAAAACTGTTTTTT CASSPDILHEKLFF
TRBJ2-1 NA TRBV29-1 TRBD2 TGCAGCGTCCTACTAGCGGAAAACTACAATGAGCAGTTCTTC CSVLLAENYNEQFF
TRBJ2-3 NA TRBV14 NA TGTGCCAGCAGCCACCTAAGCGGACCTATCAGCAGCACAGATACGCAGTATTTT CASSHLSGPISSTDTQYF
TRBJ2-2 NA TRBV7-8 TRBD2 TGTGCCAGCAGCCCTAAAAAGTGGCTAGCGGATAACACCGGGGAGCTGTTTTTT CASSPKKWLADNTGELFF
TRBJ2-7 NA TRBV3-1/TRBV3-2 TRBD2 TGTGCCAGCAGCCGTCGCACTAGCGGGGGATCCTACGAGCAGTACTTC CASSRRTSGGSYEQYF
TRBJ1-1 NA TRBV10-3 TRBD1 TGTGCCATCCGTGGACAGGGCGGCAAGGGTGAAGCTTTCTTT CAIRGQGGKGEAFF
TRBJ2-5 NA TRBV7-9 NA TGTGCCAGCAGCTTAGCGGTCTTAGCATTCGAGGGCCAGCTCGAGACCCAGTACTTC CASSLAVLAFEGQLETQYF
TRBJ1-1 NA TRBV10-3 NA TGTGCCATCAGTGAAGGACAGAACACTGAAGCTTTCTTT CAISEGQNTEAFF
TRBJ1-4 NA TRBV18 TRBD1 TGTGCCAGCTCACCCAGGACAGGCGCAAATGAAAAACTGTTTTTT CASSPRTGANEKLFF
TRBJ1-1 once TRBV7-8 NA TGTGCCAGCAGCTTACCCGGGACAACAGCCTTCTCAGCTTTCTTT CASSLPGTTAFSAFF
TRBJ1-5 few TRBV2 TRBD1 TGTGCCAGCAGTCCCAGACAGGGCGGTCGTCAGCCCCAGCATTTT CASSPRQGGRQPQHF
TRBJ2-2 NA TRBV12-5 NA TGTGCTAGTGGCCCCGTAGACAGGTTAAACACCGGGGAGCTGTTTTTT CASGPVDRLNTGELFF
TRBJ2-5 NA TRBV4-1 TRBD2 TGCGCCAGCAGCCAAGTAGGTCGGGCAGGGAGACTAGCGTACCAAGAGACCCAGTACTTC CASSQVGRAGRLAYQETQYF
TRBJ1-1 NA TRBV11-2 TRBD1 TGTGCCAGCAGCCACACTACAGGGGGCGTGAACACTGAAGCTTTCTTT CASSHTTGGVNTEAFF
TRBJ2-1 NA TRBV7-2 TRBD2 TGTGCCAGCAGCTTAGGGGTCGGGGGGGCCTACAATGAGCAGTTCTTC CASSLGVGGAYNEQFF